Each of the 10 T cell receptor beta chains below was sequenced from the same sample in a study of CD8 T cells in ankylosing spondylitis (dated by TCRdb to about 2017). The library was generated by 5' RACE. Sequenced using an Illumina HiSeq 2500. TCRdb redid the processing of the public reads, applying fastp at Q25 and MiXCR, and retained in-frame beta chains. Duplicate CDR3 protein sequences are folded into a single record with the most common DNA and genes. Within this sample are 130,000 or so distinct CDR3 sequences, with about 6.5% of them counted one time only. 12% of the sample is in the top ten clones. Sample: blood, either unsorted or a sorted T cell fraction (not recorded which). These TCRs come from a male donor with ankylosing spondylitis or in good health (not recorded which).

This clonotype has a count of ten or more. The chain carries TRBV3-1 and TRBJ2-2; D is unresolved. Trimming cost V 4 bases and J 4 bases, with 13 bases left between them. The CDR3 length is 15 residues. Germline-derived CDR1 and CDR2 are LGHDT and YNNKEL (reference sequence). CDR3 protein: CASSPPRPGTGELFF. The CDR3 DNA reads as TGTGCCAGCAGCCCCCCCCGCCCGGGCACCGGGGAGCTGTTTTTT.

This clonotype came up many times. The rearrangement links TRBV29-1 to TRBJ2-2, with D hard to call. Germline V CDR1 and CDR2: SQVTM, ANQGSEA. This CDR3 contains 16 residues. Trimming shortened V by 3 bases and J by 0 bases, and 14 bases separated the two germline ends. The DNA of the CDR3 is TGCAGCGTTGATGGCGGCAGACAAACGAACACCGGGGAGCTGTTTTTT. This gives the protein CSVDGGRQTNTGELFF.

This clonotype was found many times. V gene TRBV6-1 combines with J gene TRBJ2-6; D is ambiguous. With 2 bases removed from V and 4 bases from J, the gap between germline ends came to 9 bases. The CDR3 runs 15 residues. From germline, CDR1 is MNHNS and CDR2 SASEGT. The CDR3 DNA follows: TGTGCCAGCAGTGAATCGGGCGCCGGGGCCAACGTCCTGACTTTC. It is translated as CASSESGAGANVLTF.

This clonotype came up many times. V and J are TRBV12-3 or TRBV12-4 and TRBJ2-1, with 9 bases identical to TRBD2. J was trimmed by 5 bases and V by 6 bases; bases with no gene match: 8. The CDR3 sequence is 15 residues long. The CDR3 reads CASSSRTSAHNEQFF. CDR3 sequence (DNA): TGTGCCAGCAGCTCGCGGACTAGCGCCCACAATGAGCAGTTCTTC.

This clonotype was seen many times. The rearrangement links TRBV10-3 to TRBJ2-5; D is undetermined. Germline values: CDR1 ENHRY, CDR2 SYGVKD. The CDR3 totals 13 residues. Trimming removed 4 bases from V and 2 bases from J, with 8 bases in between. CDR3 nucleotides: TGTGCCATCAGTGTTGGCAGGCAAGAGACCCAGTACTTC. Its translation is CAISVGRQETQYF.

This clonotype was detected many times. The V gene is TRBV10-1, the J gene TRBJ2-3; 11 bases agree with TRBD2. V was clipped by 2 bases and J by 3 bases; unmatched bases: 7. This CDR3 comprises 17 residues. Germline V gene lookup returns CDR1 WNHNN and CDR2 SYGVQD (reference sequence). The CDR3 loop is CASSEGLAGFSTDTQYF. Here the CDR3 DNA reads TGCGCCAGCAGTGAGGGACTAGCGGGTTTTTCAACAGATACGCAGTATTTT.

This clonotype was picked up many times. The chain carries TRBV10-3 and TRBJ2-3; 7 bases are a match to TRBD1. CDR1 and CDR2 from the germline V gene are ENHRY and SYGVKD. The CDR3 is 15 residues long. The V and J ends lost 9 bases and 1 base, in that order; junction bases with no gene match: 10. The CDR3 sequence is CAIDTGTVGTDTQYF. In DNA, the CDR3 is TGTGCCATTGATACCGGGACAGTCGGCACAGATACGCAGTATTTT.

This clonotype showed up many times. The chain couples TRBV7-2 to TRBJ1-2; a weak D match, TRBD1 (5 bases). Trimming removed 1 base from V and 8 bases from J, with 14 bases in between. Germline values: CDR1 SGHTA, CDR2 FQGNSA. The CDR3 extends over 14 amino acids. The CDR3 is CASSLEPGIGGYTF. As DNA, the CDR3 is TGTGCCAGCAGCTTAGAGCCAGGGATAGGCGGCTACACCTTC.

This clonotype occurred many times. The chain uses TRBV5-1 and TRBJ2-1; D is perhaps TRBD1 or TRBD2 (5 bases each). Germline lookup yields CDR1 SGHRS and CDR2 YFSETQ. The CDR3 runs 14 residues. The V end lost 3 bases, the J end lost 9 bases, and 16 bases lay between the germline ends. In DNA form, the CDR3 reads TGCGCCAGCAGCTCAGGGACGAGCTCCGGTGAGCAGTTCTTC. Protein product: CASSSGTSSGEQFF. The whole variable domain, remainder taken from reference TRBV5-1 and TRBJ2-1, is KAGVTQTPRYLIKTRGQQVTLSCSPISGHRSVSWYQQTPGQGLQFLFEYFSETQRNKGNFPGRFSGRQFSNSRSEMNVSTLELGDSALYLCASSSGTSSGEQFFGPGTRLTVL.

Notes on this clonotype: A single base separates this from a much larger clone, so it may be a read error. The CDR3 coding sequence is TGTGCCAGCAGCTTCACAGGGTCGGGGTCCTACAATGAGCAGTTCTTC. Amino acids: CASSFTGSGSYNEQFF. The V call is TRBV7-3, the J call TRBJ2-1; D perhaps matches TRBD1 (6 bases). The CDR3 runs to 16 residues. Germline V gene lookup returns CDR1 SGHTA and CDR2 FQGTGA. V shed 3 bases and J shed 1 base, with 13 bases lying between them.